These 16 T cell receptor beta chains share one sample of origin, sequenced in a study of blood T cell repertoires in COVID-19. Produced via immunoSEQ multiplex PCR; TCRdb's table is partial and in-frame only. The table shows hundreds of thousands of clones, with roughly 90% occurring only once. The sample consisted of peripheral blood. These receptors all stem from a woman aged 70-85 years with COVID-19, enrolled during active disease.

The V call is TRBV6-6, the J call TRBJ2-7, with D maybe TRBD1 (6 bases). Germline loops: CDR1 MNHNY, CDR2 SVGAGI (reference sequence). Trimming took off 2 bases at V and 3 bases at J, with 11 bases between the two ends. This CDR3 is built from 14 residues. The CDR3 sequence is CASSYLTGIYEQYF. DNA for the CDR3: TGTGCCAGCAGTTACCTCACAGGGATCTACGAGCAGTACTTC.

V is TRBV9 and J is TRBJ2-1; 14 bases are shared with TRBD2. Germline trimming cut 4 bases from V and 9 bases from J; bases unmatched to any gene: 6. Germline V gives CDR1 SGDLS, CDR2 YYNGEE. This CDR3 region has 15 residues. CDR3 in amino acids: CASSTLGLAGGEQFF. The DNA for the CDR3 is TGTGCCAGCAGCACCCTCGGACTAGCGGGGGGTGAGCAGTTCTTC.

The rearrangement links TRBV3-1 (or the pseudogene TRBV3-2) to TRBJ2-7; unclear D gene. The CDR3 runs 11 residues. Per germline, CDR1 LGHDT and CDR2 YNNKEL (reference sequence). V was clipped by 5 bases and J by 5 bases, with 7 bases between them. This CDR3 reads CASSATHEQYF. The CDR3 DNA reads TGTGCCAGCAGCGCAACACACGAGCAGTACTTC.

This sequence joins TRBV11-2 and TRBJ1-2; TRBD1 matches 7 bases. The CDR3 sequence is 13 residues long. V trimming: 4 bases; J trimming: 3 bases; junction bases outside the gene matches: 2. Germline V gene sequence: CDR1 SGHAT, CDR2 FQNNGV. DNA for the CDR3: TGTGCCAGCAGCTGGCAGGGGGACTATGGCTACACCTTC. This translates into CASSWQGDYGYTF.

V usage is TRBV2 and J usage is TRBJ2-1; 12 nucleotides line up with TRBD2. The CDR3 totals 17 residues. The trim removed 6 bases at V and 8 bases at J, leaving 14 bases unmatched. Germline assignment: CDR1 SNHLY and CDR2 FYNNEI. CDR3 DNA sequence: TGTGCCAGCAGCTCTGCTAGCGGGGGGGCCCTTTGGGATGAGCAGTTCTTC. It codes for CASSSASGGALWDEQFF.

The gene calls are TRBV4-3 and TRBJ2-1; no definite D call. Germline V gives CDR1 LGHNA, CDR2 YSLEER. V was trimmed by 3 bases and J by 8 bases, leaving 11 bases between them. This CDR3 is 13 amino acids long. The CDR3: CASSHRTADEQFF. CDR3 coding DNA: TGCGCCAGCAGCCACAGAACGGCGGATGAGCAGTTCTTC.

The chain combines TRBV28 with TRBJ1-2; no clear D gene. The V end lost 3 bases, the J end lost 13 bases, and 3 bases lay between the germline ends. The V gene's germline CDR1 is MDHEN and CDR2 SYDVKM. This CDR3 has 8 amino acids. CDR3 coding DNA: TGTGCCAGCAGTTTTCTCACCTTC. This codes for CASSFLTF.

The chain is built from TRBV7-9 and TRBJ1-6; TRBD1 is a possible D gene (5 bases). With 4 bases removed from V and 5 bases from J, the gap between germline ends came to 12 bases. Germline V gene sequence: CDR1 SEHNR, CDR2 FQNEAQ (reference sequence). This CDR3 region has 15 residues. This CDR3 is CASSSLTGDNSPLHF. In DNA, the CDR3 is TGTGCCAGCAGCTCCCTGACGGGGGATAATTCACCCCTCCACTTT.

V is TRBV2 and J is TRBJ1-2; 10 nucleotides line up with TRBD1. V lost 6 bases, J lost 4 bases, and 11 bases stayed unmatched. Germline CDR1 and CDR2: SNHLY and FYNNEI. The CDR3 loop spans 16 amino acids. CDR3: CASRRRGQGMGYGYTF. The CDR3 DNA reads TGTGCCAGCAGACGAAGGGGACAGGGGATGGGCTATGGCTACACCTTC.

J is TRBJ1-4 and V is TRBV5-1; TRBD1 might be the D (6 bases). The CDR3 is 15 residues long. CDR1 is SGHRS, CDR2 YFSETQ, per germline. Trimming pared 3 bases from V and 8 bases from J, leaving 17 bases between. CDR3 nucleotide sequence: TGCGCCAGCAGCTCTTTACAGGGCGAGGGAGAAAAACTGTTTTTT. It translates to CASSSLQGEGEKLFF.

Note on this clone: The sample has other DNA sequences that encode this CDR3 too. The rearrangement joins TRBV28 to TRBJ1-2; tentative D call: TRBD1 (5 bases). CDR3 size: 13 residues. CDR1 is MDHEN, CDR2 SYDVKM, per germline. V lost 5 bases, J lost 2 bases, and 9 bases lay in between. CDR3 protein: CASSRDRNYGYTF. As DNA, the CDR3 is TGTGCCAGCAGTAGAGACAGAAACTATGGCTACACCTTC.

On this clone: This may arise from a read error, as a much more abundant clone is one base away. J is TRBJ2-7 and V is TRBV9, with 11 bases lining up with TRBD1. The CDR3 covers 14 residues. The germline CDR1 and CDR2 sequences are SGDLS and YYNGEE. J was trimmed by 3 bases and V by 4 bases; bases with no gene match: 3. DNA of the CDR3: TGTGCCAGCAGCTCCGGGACAGGGGGCTACGAGCAGTACTTC. Protein: CASSSGTGGYEQYF.

The chain combines TRBV2 with TRBJ1-1; 9 positions agree with TRBD1. V lost 8 bases to trimming and J lost 9 bases; unmatched junction nucleotides: 7. This CDR3 region has 12 residues. Germline V gene lookup returns CDR1 SNHLY and CDR2 FYNNEI. CDR3 nucleotides: TGTGCCAGCGGGGGACAGGGAAGGAAAGCTTTCTTT. Amino acids: CASGGQGRKAFF.

V usage is TRBV2 and J usage is TRBJ1-1; perhaps TRBD1 as D (5 bases). CDR3 length equals 15 residues. V was trimmed by 6 bases and J by 7 bases, leaving 21 bases between them. The germline V gene has CDR1 SNHLY and CDR2 FYNNEI. This CDR3 reads CASSPEIGPGIEAFF. CDR3 coding DNA: TGTGCCAGCAGCCCGGAGATCGGGCCAGGGATTGAAGCTTTCTTT.

In this sample, this clone turned up once. The rearrangement joins TRBV9 to TRBJ1-3; 9 bases are a match to TRBD1. The CDR3 has 16 residues. J was trimmed by 0 bases and V by 0 bases; bases with no gene match: 1. Germline V gene sequence: CDR1 SGDLS, CDR2 YYNGEE. DNA for the CDR3: TGTGCCAGCAGCGTAGAGACAGGGGGCTCTGGAAACACCATATATTTT. This translates into CASSVETGGSGNTIYF. The variable domain in full, with the rest retrieved from reference TRBV9 and TRBJ1-3, is DSGVTQTPKHLITATGQRVTLRCSPRSGDLSVYWYQQSLDQGLQFLIQYYNGEERAKGNILERFSAQQFPDLHSELNLSSLELGDSALYFCASSVETGGSGNTIYFGEGSWLTVV.

The rearrangement uses TRBV10-3 and TRBJ2-3; 7 bases are a match to TRBD1. V shed 0 bases and J 4 bases; nucleotides not matched to a gene: 4. Germline assignment: CDR1 ENHRY and CDR2 SYGVKD. The CDR3 consists of 15 residues. CDR3 bases: TGTGCCATCAGTGAGTCGGACAGGCTTTCAGATACGCAGTATTTT. It is translated as CAISESDRLSDTQYF.